Following are 16 T cell receptor beta chains from one sample sequenced in a study of radiotherapy plus CTLA-4 blockade in lung cancer. TCRdb's table, derived via immunoSEQ multiplex PCR, lists solely in-frame clones and lacks some. Found here are roughly 80,000 clones, around 79% of them singletons; the top ten hold 4%. This specimen consisted of peripheral blood, obtained from a patient treated with radiotherapy plus ipilimumab. The receptors derive from a human donor with non-small cell lung cancer who had a partial response to radiotherapy plus ipilimumab. Some clones in this sample may be carry-over from other donors' samples.

Ten or more counts support this clone. The chain combines TRBV6-1 with TRBJ1-5; perhaps TRBD1 as D (5 bases). Germline V lookup: CDR1 MNHNS, CDR2 SASEGT. This CDR3 contains 12 residues. The ends were cut back, 9 bases at V and 2 bases at J, with 8 bases in the middle. The DNA of the CDR3 is TGTGCCAGTGACAGAGGCAATCAGCCCCAGCATTTT. It yields the protein CASDRGNQPQHF.

The gene calls are TRBV30 and TRBJ1-1; the D gene is possibly TRBD1 (6 bases). Trimming cost V 0 bases and J 5 bases, with 13 bases left between them. Germline V CDR1 and CDR2: GTSNPN, SVGIG (reference sequence). This CDR3 comprises 14 residues. Here the CDR3 DNA reads TGTGCCTGGAGTGTGGGGGGGCTGGTGACTGAAGCTTTCTTT. It codes for CAWSVGGLVTEAFF.

This chain links TRBV6-5 with TRBJ2-7; D is unresolved. Trimming stripped 2 bases from V and 2 bases from J, with 16 bases between. CDR1 and CDR2 from the germline V gene are MNHEY and SVGAGI. The CDR3 totals 16 residues. The CDR3 DNA sequence: TGTGCCAGCAGTTACGATCCGGCGGTGCCTCCCTACGAGCAGTACTTC. Residues: CASSYDPAVPPYEQYF.

As DNA, the CDR3 is TGTGCCAGCAGCTTAGGGGGACAGAGTCGTCAGCCCCAGCATTTT. This translates into CASSLGGQSRQPQHF. The rearrangement joins TRBV7-2 to TRBJ1-5; TRBD1 aligns across 7 bases. This CDR3 is built from 15 residues. J lost 6 bases, V lost 1 base, and 6 bases had no gene match. Germline V gives CDR1 SGHTA, CDR2 FQGNSA. The full variable domain, completed using reference TRBV7-2 and TRBJ1-5, is GAGVSQSPSNKVTEKGKDVELRCDPISGHTALYWYRQSLGQGLEFLIYFQGNSAPDKSGLPSDRFSAERTGGSVSTLTIQRTQQEDSAVYLCASSLGGQSRQPQHFGDGTRLSIL.

The CDR3 loop reads CASSQSLGLRQETQYF. The CDR3, as DNA: TGCGCCAGCAGTCAATCTCTTGGGCTCCGCCAAGAGACCCAGTACTTC. The rearrangement joins TRBV23-1 to TRBJ2-5, with D uncertain. TRBV23-1 is an ORF; its function is uncertain. This CDR3 is 16 amino acids long. The V end was cut by 0 bases, the J end by 1 base, with 12 bases between.

The chain carries TRBV28 and TRBJ1-2; D perhaps matches TRBD1 (5 bases). This CDR3 has 13 residues. Per germline, CDR1 MDHEN and CDR2 SYDVKM. Trimming left V 3 bases short and J 7 bases short, with 12 bases between. The CDR3 spells CASSLSGSVGYTF. The CDR3 DNA sequence: TGTGCCAGCAGTTTGTCAGGGTCGGTTGGCTACACCTTC.

The V gene is TRBV19, the J gene TRBJ2-7, with 10 bases identical to TRBD2. This CDR3 is built from 17 residues. CDR1 LNHDA and CDR2 SQIVND come from the germline V gene (reference sequence). With 3 bases clipped from V and 0 bases from J, the junction kept 8 bases outside the gene matches. CDR3 residues: CASSMALAGAFSYEQYF. In DNA form, the CDR3 reads TGTGCCAGTAGTATGGCTCTAGCGGGAGCGTTCTCCTACGAGCAGTACTTC.

V usage is TRBV9 and J usage is TRBJ1-1, with D unresolved. The CDR3 covers 14 residues. With 4 bases removed from V and 4 bases from J, the gap between germline ends came to 14 bases. Germline V gene lookup returns CDR1 SGDLS and CDR2 YYNGEE. The DNA of the CDR3 is TGTGCCAGCAGCTACCTTCAGGATTCCACTGAAGCTTTCTTT. This gives the protein CASSYLQDSTEAFF.

V gene TRBV2 combines with J gene TRBJ2-5; 8 bases line up with TRBD2. The DNA end is a closer match to TRBJ2-7, so the J assignment may be wrong. The CDR3 is 13 amino acids. CDR1 and CDR2 (germline): SNHLY, FYNNEI. This CDR3 reads CASKVAGPYEQYF. The CDR3 DNA reads as TGTGCCAGCAAAGTAGCGGGGCCCTACGAGCAGTACTTC.

This sequence joins TRBV7-9 and TRBJ2-3; 7 bases agree with TRBD2. The CDR3 covers 16 residues. Germline V gene lookup returns CDR1 SEHNR and CDR2 FQNEAQ (reference sequence). V was pared by 1 base and J by 2 bases, with 6 bases of the junction left unmatched. The CDR3 DNA is TGTGCCAGCAGCTTAGAGGCAGCGGGGATCACAGATACGCAGTATTTT. Amino acids: CASSLEAAGITDTQYF.

This clone was seen only once. The chain employs TRBV6-1 and TRBJ2-2; 8 nucleotides match TRBD1. Germline-derived CDR1 and CDR2 are MNHNS and SASEGT. This CDR3 has 16 amino acids. Germline trimming cut 2 bases from V and 1 base from J; bases unmatched to any gene: 3. The DNA of the CDR3 is TGTGCCAGCAGTGAAAACAGGGGGAGGAACACCGGGGAGCTGTTTTTT. This codes for CASSENRGRNTGELFF.

V and J are TRBV6-5 and TRBJ1-2; D is uncertain. Germline V CDR1 and CDR2: MNHEY, SVGAGI. The CDR3 runs to 15 residues. V lost 6 bases and J 0 bases, leaving 14 bases between the germline ends. The DNA of the CDR3 is TGTGCCAGCAGACGCCCGGGAGACTCTAACTATGGCTACACCTTC. It codes for CASRRPGDSNYGYTF.

The chain carries TRBV11-2 and TRBJ2-7; a weak D match, TRBD1 (5 bases). Germline CDR1 reads SGHAT; CDR2 reads FQNNGV. The germline V and J ends were trimmed by 5 bases and 3 bases, with 14 bases remaining between them. This CDR3 is built from 14 residues. DNA for the CDR3: TGTGCCAGCAGCCTAGGTCGGCAGGGCTACGAGCAGTACTTC. Protein sequence: CASSLGRQGYEQYF.

The J gene is TRBJ2-1, the V gene TRBV11-2, with 7 bases identical to TRBD1. The CDR3 contains 15 residues. V gave up 5 bases and J gave up 7 bases; unmatched junction bases: 11. CDR1 and CDR2 (germline): SGHAT, FQNNGV. The CDR3: CASSPQGGSWNEQFF. CDR3 DNA sequence: TGTGCCAGCAGCCCGCAAGGGGGCAGTTGGAATGAGCAGTTCTTC.

The chain couples TRBV5-4 to TRBJ2-5, with a tentative D call TRBD2 (7 bases). The CDR3 runs 15 residues. V was trimmed by 0 bases and J by 2 bases, leaving 11 bases between them. Germline CDR1 SGHNT, CDR2 YYREEE (reference sequence). The DNA for the CDR3 is TGTGCCAGCAGCTTGGCGGGGGGCCTACAAGAGACCCAGTACTTC. Protein product: CASSLAGGLQETQYF.

The chain links TRBV2 to TRBJ1-3; TRBD1 agrees at 10 bases. This CDR3 comprises 15 residues. Germline V CDR1 and CDR2: SNHLY, FYNNEI. J lost 2 bases, V lost 6 bases, and 4 bases had no gene match. DNA for the CDR3: TGTGCCAGCAGAGCCGGGACAGGGGCTGGAAACACCATATATTTT. Translation gives CASRAGTGAGNTIYF.